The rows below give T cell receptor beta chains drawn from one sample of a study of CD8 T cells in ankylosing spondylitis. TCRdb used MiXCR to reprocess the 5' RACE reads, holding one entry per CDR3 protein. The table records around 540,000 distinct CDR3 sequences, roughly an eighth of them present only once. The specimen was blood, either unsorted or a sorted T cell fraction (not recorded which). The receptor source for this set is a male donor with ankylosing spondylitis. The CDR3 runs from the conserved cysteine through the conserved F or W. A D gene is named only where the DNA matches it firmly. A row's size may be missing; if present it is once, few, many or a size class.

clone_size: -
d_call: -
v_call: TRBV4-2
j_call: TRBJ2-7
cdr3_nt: TGTGCCAGCAGCCTCCGGGACGGTCCCTACGAGCAGTACTTC
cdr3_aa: CASSLRDGPYEQYF

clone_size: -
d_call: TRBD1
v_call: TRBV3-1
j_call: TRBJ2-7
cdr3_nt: TGTGCCAGCAGCTCCCCGCGGGACAGGGGCTCCTACGAGCAGTACTTC
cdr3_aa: CASSSPRDRGSYEQYF

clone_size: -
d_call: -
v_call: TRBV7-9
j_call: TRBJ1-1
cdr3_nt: TGTGCCAGCAGCTTAGCCCTGGGCCATGGAGACACTGAAGCTTTCTTT
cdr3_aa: CASSLALGHGDTEAFF

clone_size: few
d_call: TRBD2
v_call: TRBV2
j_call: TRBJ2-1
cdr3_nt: TGTGCCAGCAAGGGTAGGACTAGCGAGTACAATGAGCAGTTCTTC
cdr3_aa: CASKGRTSEYNEQFF

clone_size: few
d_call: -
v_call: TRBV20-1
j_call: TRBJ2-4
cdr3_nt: TGCAGTGCAGAAGCCAAAAACATTCAGTACTTC
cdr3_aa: CSAEAKNIQYF

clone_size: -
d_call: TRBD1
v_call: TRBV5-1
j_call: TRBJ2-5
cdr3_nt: TGCGCCAGCAGCTTCCCGACAGGGGGATCCCAAGAGACCCAGTACTTC
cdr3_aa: CASSFPTGGSQETQYF

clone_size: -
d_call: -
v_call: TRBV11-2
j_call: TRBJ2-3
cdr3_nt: TGTGCCAGCAGCTTAGATTCTGTCCGGAGGTCGGCGCAGTATTTT
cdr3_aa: CASSLDSVRRSAQYF

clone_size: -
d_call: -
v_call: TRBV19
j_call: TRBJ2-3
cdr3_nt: TGTGCCAGTACCTCCTCCAGCAACACAGATACGCAGTATTTT
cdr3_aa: CASTSSSNTDTQYF

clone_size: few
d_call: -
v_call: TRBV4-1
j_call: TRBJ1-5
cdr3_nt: TGCGCCAGCAGCCCCGAGGGGATCTACCAGCCCCAGCATTTT
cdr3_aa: CASSPEGIYQPQHF

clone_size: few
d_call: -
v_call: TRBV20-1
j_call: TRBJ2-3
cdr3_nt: TGCAGTGCTATGGAACTACTGGGCACAGATACGCAGTATTTT
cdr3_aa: CSAMELLGTDTQYF

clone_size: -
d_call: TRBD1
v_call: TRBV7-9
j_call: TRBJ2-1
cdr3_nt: TGTGCCAGCAGCTCCCGGACAGGGAGGTATGAGCAGTTCTTC
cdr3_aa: CASSSRTGRYEQFF

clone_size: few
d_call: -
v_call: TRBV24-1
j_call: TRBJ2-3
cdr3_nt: TGTGCCACCAGTGATCCCTTGGGGGCCACAGATACGCAGTATTTT
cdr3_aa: CATSDPLGATDTQYF

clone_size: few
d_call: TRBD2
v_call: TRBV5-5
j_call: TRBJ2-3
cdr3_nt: TGTGCCAGCAGCTTGGGAGGCGGGAGACGGGATACGCAGTATTTT
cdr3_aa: CASSLGGGRRDTQYF

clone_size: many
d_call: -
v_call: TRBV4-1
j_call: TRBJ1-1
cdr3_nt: TGCGCCAGCAGCCAAAGCCGAGACGGTGGGCACATGAACACTGAAGCTTTCTTT
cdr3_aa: CASSQSRDGGHMNTEAFF

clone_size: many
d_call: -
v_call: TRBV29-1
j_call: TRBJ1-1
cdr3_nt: TGCAGCGTTGAAAAGGGCTTGAACACTGAAGCTTTCTTT
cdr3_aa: CSVEKGLNTEAFF

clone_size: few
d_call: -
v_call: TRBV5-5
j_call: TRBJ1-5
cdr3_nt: TGTGCCAGCAGCCCCCTCTACCAGGGTCAGCCCCAGCATTTT
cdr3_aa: CASSPLYQGQPQHF

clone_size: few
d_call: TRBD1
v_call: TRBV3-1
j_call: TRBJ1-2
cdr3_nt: TGTGCCAGCAGCCAGACGGGGACAGGGAGGGTTTCTGGCTACACCTTC
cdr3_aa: CASSQTGTGRVSGYTF

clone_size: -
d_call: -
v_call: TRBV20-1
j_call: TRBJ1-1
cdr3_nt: TGCAGTGCTAGAGATCAAAGGTTGAACACTGAAGCTTTCTTT
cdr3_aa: CSARDQRLNTEAFF

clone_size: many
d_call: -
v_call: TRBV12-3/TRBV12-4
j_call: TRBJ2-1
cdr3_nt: TGTGCCAGTGTTAGCGGTTACAATGAGCAGTTCTTC
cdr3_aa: CASVSGYNEQFF

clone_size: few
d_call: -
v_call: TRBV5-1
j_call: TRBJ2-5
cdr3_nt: TGCGCCAGCAGCCTGGGTGGGATTCGGGAGAAAGAGACCCAGTACTTC
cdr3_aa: CASSLGGIREKETQYF

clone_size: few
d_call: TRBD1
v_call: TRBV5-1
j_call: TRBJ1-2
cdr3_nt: TGCGCCAGCAGCTTGGGCGACAGGGGTAGTGGCTACACCTTC
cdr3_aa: CASSLGDRGSGYTF

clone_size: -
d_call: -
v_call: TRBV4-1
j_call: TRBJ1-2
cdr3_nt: TGCGCCAGCAGCCAAGCGGCAGGGTATAACTATGGCTACACCTTC
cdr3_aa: CASSQAAGYNYGYTF

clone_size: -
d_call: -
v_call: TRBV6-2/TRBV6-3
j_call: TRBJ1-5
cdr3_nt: TGTGCCAGCGGCCCGACCGGCCCGGGTCAGCCCCAGCATTTT
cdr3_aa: CASGPTGPGQPQHF

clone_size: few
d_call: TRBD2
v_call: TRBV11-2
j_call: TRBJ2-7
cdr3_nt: TGTGCCAGCAGCCATAGCGGGAGCCTATTCGAGTACTTC
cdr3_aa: CASSHSGSLFEYF

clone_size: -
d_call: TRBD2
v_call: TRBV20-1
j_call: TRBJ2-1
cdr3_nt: TGCAGTGCTAGGGGACTAGCGGGAGTCGCCTACAATGAGCAGTTCTTC
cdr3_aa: CSARGLAGVAYNEQFF

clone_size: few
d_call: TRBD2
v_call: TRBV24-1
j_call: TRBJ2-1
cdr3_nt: TGTGCCACCAGTGACTCACTAGCGGGATACTACAATGAGCAGTTCTTC
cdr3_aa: CATSDSLAGYYNEQFF

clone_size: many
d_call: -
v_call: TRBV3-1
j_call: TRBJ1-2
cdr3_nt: TGTGCCAGCAGCCAAGAGACCGAGTATGGCTACACCTTC
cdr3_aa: CASSQETEYGYTF

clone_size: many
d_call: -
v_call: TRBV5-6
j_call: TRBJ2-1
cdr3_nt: TGTGTCACATACAGGAACACCTACAATGAGCAGTTCTTC
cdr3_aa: CVTYRNTYNEQFF

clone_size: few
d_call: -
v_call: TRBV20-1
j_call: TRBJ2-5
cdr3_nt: TGCAGTGCTAGAGGCCTTTTTATAGAGACCCAGTACTTC
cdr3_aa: CSARGLFIETQYF

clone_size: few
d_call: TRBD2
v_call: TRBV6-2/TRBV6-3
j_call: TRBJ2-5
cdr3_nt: TGTGCCAGCAGTTACTCATCTAGCGGGATCGGGGAGACCCAGTACTTC
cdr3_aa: CASSYSSSGIGETQYF

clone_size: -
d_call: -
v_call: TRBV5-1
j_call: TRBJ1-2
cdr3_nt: TGCGCCAGCAGCTTGACAGCAGGGCTGGACTATGGCTACACCTTC
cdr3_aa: CASSLTAGLDYGYTF

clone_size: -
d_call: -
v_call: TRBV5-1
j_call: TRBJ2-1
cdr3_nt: TGCGCCAGCAGCGGGTGGGGGTCAAGCTCCTACAATGAGCAGTTCTTC
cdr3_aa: CASSGWGSSSYNEQFF

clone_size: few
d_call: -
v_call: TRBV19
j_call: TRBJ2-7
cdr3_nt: TGTGCCAGTAGTATCCGGTGGGAGCGGTCCTACGAGCAGTACTTC
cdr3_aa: CASSIRWERSYEQYF

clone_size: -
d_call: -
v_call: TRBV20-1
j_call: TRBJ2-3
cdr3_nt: TGCAGTGCTAGTCAGCCAGCCATCGATACGCAGTATTTT
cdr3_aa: CSASQPAIDTQYF

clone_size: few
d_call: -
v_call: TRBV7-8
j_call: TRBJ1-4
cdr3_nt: TGTGCCAGCAGCTTGACGACTCGCACAGGTGAAAAACTGTTTTTT
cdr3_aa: CASSLTTRTGEKLFF

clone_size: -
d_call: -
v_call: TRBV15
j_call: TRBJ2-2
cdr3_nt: TGTGCCACCAGCAGAGATGAGTGGGAGATAAGTGAGAACACCGGGGAGCTGTTTTTT
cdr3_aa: CATSRDEWEISENTGELFF

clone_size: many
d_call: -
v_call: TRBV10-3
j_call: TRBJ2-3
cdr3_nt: TGTGCCATCAGTGAGGGCGGACGCACAGATACGCAGTATTTT
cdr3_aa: CAISEGGRTDTQYF

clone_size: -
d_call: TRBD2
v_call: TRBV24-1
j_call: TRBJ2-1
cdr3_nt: TGTGCCACCAGTGATACCTGGACTAGCGGGAGGGGGTATGAGCAGTTCTTC
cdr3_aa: CATSDTWTSGRGYEQFF

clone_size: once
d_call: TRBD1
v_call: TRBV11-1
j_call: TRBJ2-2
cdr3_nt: TGTGCCAGCAGCTTTAATGACCCGGGACAGGGGTACGGGGCGGACACCGGGGAGCTGTTTTTT
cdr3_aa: CASSFNDPGQGYGADTGELFF

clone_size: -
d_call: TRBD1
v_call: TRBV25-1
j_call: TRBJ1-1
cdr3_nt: TGTGCCAGCAGTCGGGAGGGGGCAGGCACTGAAGCTTTCTTT
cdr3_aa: CASSREGAGTEAFF

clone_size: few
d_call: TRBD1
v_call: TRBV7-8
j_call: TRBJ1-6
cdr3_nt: TGTGCCAGCAGCTTAAGGCAGGGACAGAATTCACCCCTCCACTTT
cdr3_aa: CASSLRQGQNSPLHF

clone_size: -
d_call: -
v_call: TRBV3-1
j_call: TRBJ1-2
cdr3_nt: TGTGCCTGCAGCCAAGGACGGACGACCTTCCATGGCTACACCTTC
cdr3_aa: CACSQGRTTFHGYTF

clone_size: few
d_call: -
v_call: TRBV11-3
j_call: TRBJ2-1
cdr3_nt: TGTGCCAGCAGCCAAAAGGGGGGGACCGTCTACAATGAGCGGTTCTTC
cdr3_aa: CASSQKGGTVYNERFF

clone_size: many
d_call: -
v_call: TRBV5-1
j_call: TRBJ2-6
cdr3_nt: TGCGCCAGCAGCTTGGTACAGGGTGGGGCCAACGTCCTGACTTTC
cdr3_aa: CASSLVQGGANVLTF

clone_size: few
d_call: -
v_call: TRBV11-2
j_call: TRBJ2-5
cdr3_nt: TGTGCCAGCAGCCCACTAATGGGGCAGATAAGCCAAGAGACCCAGTACTTC
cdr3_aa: CASSPLMGQISQETQYF